Below, 9 T cell receptor beta chains from the same sample are listed, as sequenced in a study of blood T cell repertoires in COVID-19. The data were produced by immunoSEQ multiplex PCR, yet TCRdb's version contains in-frame clones alone and is incomplete. The profile shows 400,000 to 450,000 clones, 86% of them singletons. Sequencing was performed on peripheral blood. These receptors were obtained from a woman younger than 45 with active or convalescent COVID-19.

The chain uses TRBV11-2 and TRBJ1-1; 9 bases line up with TRBD1. The CDR3 is 16 residues long. J gave up 4 bases and V 3 bases, and 9 bases lay outside the gene matches. Germline loops: CDR1 SGHAT, CDR2 FQNNGV. The CDR3 spells CASSFAPGQGGTEAFF. DNA of the CDR3: TGTGCCAGCAGCTTCGCTCCGGGACAGGGAGGCACTGAAGCTTTCTTT.

Only a few counts were recorded for this clone. The V and J genes are TRBV6-1 and TRBJ1-1; the match to TRBD1 covers 7 bases. V lost 1 base, J lost 5 bases, and 10 bases stayed unmatched. The CDR3 runs to 16 residues. Germline V gene data show CDR1 as MNHNS and CDR2 as SASEGT. In DNA, the CDR3 is TGTGCCAGCAGTGAAGAGAGGGGGCGGGTAAGAACTGAAGCTTTCTTT. This codes for CASSEERGRVRTEAFF.

The chain combines TRBV6-5 with TRBJ2-7, with TRBD1 identical over 11 bases. The ends lost 7 bases at V and 3 bases at J; junction bases unmatched: 5. The length of the CDR3 is 14 residues. Germline V gene lookup returns CDR1 MNHEY and CDR2 SVGAGI. CDR3 DNA sequence: TGTGCCAGCATGGCCGGGACAGGGGGCTACGAGCAGTACTTC. It specifies CASMAGTGGYEQYF.

The chain couples TRBV7-2 to TRBJ1-2; D is undetermined. CDR3 length equals 14 residues. V gave up 3 bases and J gave up 2 bases, with 10 bases separating them. The germline CDR1 and CDR2 sequences are SGHTA and FQGNSA. The CDR3: CASSFGVLNYGYTF. CDR3 nucleotide sequence: TGTGCCAGCAGCTTCGGGGTCCTAAACTATGGCTACACCTTC.

V usage is TRBV4-2 and J usage is TRBJ2-6, with no clear D. Trimming took 0 bases from V and 13 from J, leaving 13 bases between them. The V gene's germline CDR1 is LGHNA and CDR2 YNFKEQ. This CDR3 spans 14 amino acids. The DNA of the CDR3 is TGTGCCAGCAGCCAAGAAGTTCCCCCAGTGGTCCTGACTTTC. Protein: CASSQEVPPVVLTF.

The chain links TRBV5-1 to TRBJ1-2; D is unclear. V lost 3 bases, J lost 8 bases, and 14 bases lay in between. Germline CDR1 is SGHRS and CDR2 is YFSETQ. This CDR3 region has 13 residues. CDR3: CASSSPTRAGYTF. The DNA for the CDR3 is TGCGCCAGCAGCTCGCCGACGAGGGCGGGCTACACCTTC.

This chain joins TRBV7-2 and TRBJ1-1; no firm D call. CDR3 length equals 10 residues. Trimming shortened V by 6 bases and J by 8 bases, and 7 bases separated the two germline ends. Germline lookup yields CDR1 SGHTA and CDR2 FQGNSA. CDR3 amino acids: CASSSIEAFF. DNA of the CDR3: TGTGCCAGCAGTTCTATCGAAGCTTTCTTT.

This chain links TRBV6-5 with TRBJ2-1; 8 bases match TRBD2. V gave up 0 bases and J gave up 10 bases; unmatched junction bases: 8. The germline gives CDR1 MNHEY, CDR2 SVGAGI. This CDR3 is built from 15 residues. For the CDR3, the DNA is TGTGCCAGCAGTTACTCCATCGGGGGGGCTTTAGAGCAGTTCTTC. Its translation: CASSYSIGGALEQFF.

The chain recombines TRBV25-1 with TRBJ1-2; no clear D. The CDR3 contains 14 residues. V lost 7 bases and J lost 0, with 12 bases in between. The germline V gene encodes CDR1 MGHDK and CDR2 SYGVNS. The CDR3 protein is CASKNDMPNYGYTF. CDR3 in DNA: TGTGCCAGCAAGAACGACATGCCTAACTATGGCTACACCTTC.